The 23 T cell receptor beta chains below all came from one sample that was sequenced in a study of blood T cell repertoires in COVID-19 (dated by TCRdb to the early 2020s). Library prep was done by the immunoSEQ multiplex PCR assay. In its TCRdb copy, this immuneACCESS table keeps in-frame sequences only and misses some clones. Where compared with another copy, unresolved V genes explain less than half of these, and the others have no known cause. The sample table contains over 85,000 clones; only one count was recorded for around 89% of them. The leading ten clones occupy 3% to 3.5% of the sample. The sample taken for sequencing was peripheral blood. The receptors derive from a woman aged 50 to 60 with acute or convalescent COVID-19.

This clone appeared a single time. The CDR3 here is CASSLGRQPKSSGNTIYF. The CDR3 DNA follows: TGCGCCAGCAGCTTGGGGCGACAGCCCAAGAGCTCTGGAAACACCATATATTTT. The J gene is TRBJ1-3, the V gene TRBV5-1; D possibly corresponds to TRBD1 (5 bases). The CDR3 is 18 amino acids. Trimming stripped 0 bases from V and 0 bases from J, with 16 bases between. CDR1 SGHRS and CDR2 YFSETQ come from the germline V gene.

The CDR3 region has the DNA TGTGCCAGCAGCCCGCGGACTAGCGGGAACACAGATACGCAGTATTTT. Its translation is CASSPRTSGNTDTQYF. The chain uses TRBV4-2 and TRBJ2-3, with 12 bases identical to TRBD2. This CDR3 has 16 amino acids. V lost 4 bases to trimming and J lost 2 bases; unmatched junction nucleotides: 4. Germline-derived CDR1 and CDR2 are LGHNA and YNFKEQ.

The rearrangement links TRBV28 to TRBJ2-1, with 7 bases that match TRBD1. Germline CDR1 MDHEN, CDR2 SYDVKM. The CDR3 is made up of 15 amino acids. Trimming at V came to 6 bases and at J to 2 bases, leaving 7 bases not matched to a gene. In DNA, the CDR3 is TGTGCCAGCAGCAAACAGGGGTTTACCTACAATGAGCAGTTCTTC. Its protein product is CASSKQGFTYNEQFF.

The gene calls are TRBV6-5 and TRBJ1-3; perhaps TRBD1 as D (5 bases). The germline V gene encodes CDR1 MNHEY and CDR2 SVGAGI. Trimming cost V 8 bases and J 0 bases, with 14 bases left between them. This CDR3 has 15 residues. CDR3 nucleotide sequence: TGTGCCAGCGCGCAGGGTGTGATCTCTGGAAACACCATATATTTT. Translated: CASAQGVISGNTIYF.

This clone was observed a handful of times. The V gene is TRBV5-1, the J gene TRBJ2-2, with 7 bases that match TRBD1. Trimming cost V 6 bases and J 1 base; bases outside gene matches: 9. Germline CDR1 reads SGHRS; CDR2 reads YFSETQ. The CDR3 has 16 residues. CDR3 DNA: TGCGCCAGCAAGCGCGGTAGGGGGCAGAACACCGGGGAGCTGTTTTTT. Its translation: CASKRGRGQNTGELFF.

The chain uses TRBV30 and TRBJ2-1; 14 bases map to TRBD2. The V and J ends lost 3 bases and 10 bases, in that order; junction bases with no gene match: 11. The CDR3 is made up of 16 amino acids. CDR1 GTSNPN and CDR2 SVGIG come from the germline V gene (reference sequence). The CDR3 nucleotides are TGTGCCTGGAGGCGACTAGCGGGAGGGCAACTCAAAGAGCAGTTCTTC. Translation: CAWRRLAGGQLKEQFF.

The CDR3 sequence: CASSPGQGRETQYF. The CDR3 bases are TGCGCCAGCAGCCCGGGACAGGGGAGAGAGACCCAGTACTTC. The chain joins TRBV5-1 to TRBJ2-5; TRBD1 aligns across 10 bases. Germline-derived CDR1 and CDR2 are SGHRS and YFSETQ. The CDR3 extends over 14 amino acids. The V gene end was trimmed by 4 bases and the J gene end by 4 bases; junction bases not matched to a gene: 4.

The V call is TRBV5-8, the J call TRBJ1-1; TRBD1 agrees at 7 bases. The CDR3 spans 13 residues. V lost 4 bases to trimming and J lost 1 base; unmatched junction nucleotides: 1. Per germline, CDR1 SGHTS and CDR2 YDEGEE. The CDR3 sequence is CASSRGRNTEAFF. In DNA form, the CDR3 reads TGTGCCAGCAGCAGGGGGCGGAACACTGAAGCTTTCTTT.

The chain has TRBV14 and TRBJ1-2; possible D gene TRBD1, 5 bases. Trimming stripped 1 base from V and 7 bases from J, with 22 bases between. Germline V gives CDR1 SGHDN, CDR2 FVKESK. There are 17 residues in the CDR3. The CDR3 DNA follows: TGTGCCAGCAGCCAAGTTACGAATGGCGTCCAGGGAGGTGGCTACACCTTC. It specifies CASSQVTNGVQGGGYTF.

The chain employs TRBV18 and TRBJ2-5; no clear D. The V end lost 1 base, the J end lost 2 bases, and 8 bases lay between the germline ends. This CDR3 contains 14 residues. CDR1 and CDR2 (germline): KGHSH, LQKENI. DNA of the CDR3: TGTGCCAGCTCACCACAAGTAGAGCAAGAGACCCAGTACTTC. Protein: CASSPQVEQETQYF.

The CDR3 protein is CASSRTSGFPGELFF. In nucleotides, the CDR3 is TGTGCCAGCAGTCGGACTAGCGGCTTTCCCGGGGAGCTGTTTTTT. V and J are TRBV25-1 and TRBJ2-2, with 10 bases fitting TRBD2. Germline assignment: CDR1 MGHDK and CDR2 SYGVNS. With V trimmed by 5 bases and J by 6 bases, 6 bases remained unmatched. The CDR3 has 15 residues.

The J gene is TRBJ2-3, the V gene TRBV27, with 13 bases fitting TRBD2. The CDR3 covers 16 residues. After removal of 5 bases from V and 6 bases from J, the junction contained 8 bases not matched to a gene. Germline lookup yields CDR1 MNHEY and CDR2 SMNVEV (reference sequence). The CDR3 spells CASSTTGLAGPDTQYF. The CDR3 DNA is TGTGCCAGCAGTACCACGGGACTAGCGGGACCGGATACGCAGTATTTT.

This chain uses TRBV7-2 with TRBJ2-1; TRBD2 aligns across 13 bases. The CDR3 runs to 16 residues. Losses at the gene ends were 5 bases for V and 7 bases for J; bases not matched to a gene: 8. CDR1 is SGHTA, CDR2 FQGNSA, per germline. Here the CDR3 DNA reads TGTGCCAGCAGCCCAAAGCCGGGACTAGCGGGGAATGAGCAGTTCTTC. Residues: CASSPKPGLAGNEQFF.

The rearrangement links TRBV20-1 to TRBJ1-2; possibly TRBD1 for D (5 bases). The CDR3 runs to 15 residues. V lost 3 bases, J lost 4 bases, and 18 bases lay in between. The germline CDR1 and CDR2 sequences are DFQATT and SNEGSKA (reference sequence). The CDR3 sequence is CSASTRTPTSYGYTF. CDR3 DNA: TGCAGTGCTAGTACCAGGACACCGACATCCTATGGCTACACCTTC.

Only one count was recorded for this clone. V usage is TRBV11-1 and J usage is TRBJ1-6; possible D gene TRBD1, 6 bases. Trimming stripped 5 bases from V and 6 bases from J, with 11 bases between. CDR3 size: 14 residues. In germline, CDR1 is SGHAT, CDR2 FQDESV (reference sequence). CDR3 nucleotides: TGTGCCAGCAGCCTACAGGGACCTAATTCACCCCTCCACTTT. Its protein product is CASSLQGPNSPLHF.

As regards this clone: The sample has other DNA sequences that encode this CDR3 too. V usage is TRBV7-9 and J usage is TRBJ2-7, with D possibly TRBD1 on 5 matching bases. The CDR3 contains 14 residues. Germline V gene sequence: CDR1 SEHNR, CDR2 FQNEAQ (reference sequence). V was clipped by 1 base and J by 5 bases, with 12 bases between them. DNA of the CDR3: TGTGCCAGCAGCTTAGGGGCAGGGAAAGACGAGCAGTACTTC. This gives the protein CASSLGAGKDEQYF.

The V gene is TRBV6-2 or TRBV6-3, the J gene TRBJ2-7; tentatively, D is TRBD2 (5 bases). The CDR3 extends over 17 amino acids. Germline CDR1 is MNHEY and CDR2 is SVGEGT. V gave up 0 bases and J gave up 3 bases, with 18 bases separating them. CDR3 sequence: CASSYSWTRSRNYEQYF. The CDR3 DNA reads as TGTGCCAGCAGTTACTCCTGGACTCGATCGCGAAACTACGAGCAGTACTTC.

In this sample, this clone turned up once. The rearrangement links TRBV6-1 to TRBJ2-1; D is uncertain. The V gene's germline CDR1 is MNHNS and CDR2 SASEGT. The length of the CDR3 is 15 residues. Trimming cost V 2 bases and J 0 bases, with 8 bases left between them. CDR3 loop: CASSEWASSYNEQFF. The DNA of the CDR3 is TGTGCCAGCAGTGAATGGGCCAGCTCCTACAATGAGCAGTTCTTC.

The CDR3 DNA sequence: TGTGCCAGCAGTTCGCGGACAGGGCGCGGAAACACCATATATTTT. Its protein product is CASSSRTGRGNTIYF. The chain uses TRBV6-5 and TRBJ1-3; 8 bases agree with TRBD1. After removal of 4 bases from V and 4 bases from J, the junction contained 6 bases not matched to a gene. The CDR3 length is 15 residues. Germline CDR1 is MNHEY and CDR2 is SVGAGI.

The chain couples TRBV2 to TRBJ2-7; TRBD1 agrees at 7 bases. The germline V gene encodes CDR1 SNHLY and CDR2 FYNNEI. This CDR3 region has 16 residues. V lost 7 bases to trimming and J lost 0 bases; unmatched junction nucleotides: 12. This CDR3 reads CASTRQGGSSSYEQYF. In DNA, the CDR3 is TGTGCCAGCACCCGACAAGGGGGCTCGAGCTCCTACGAGCAGTACTTC.

The genes are TRBV5-1 and TRBJ2-2, with a possible D match to TRBD1 (6 bases). Trimming left V 0 bases short and J 5 bases short, with 11 bases between. CDR1 and CDR2 (germline): SGHRS, YFSETQ. This CDR3 comprises 15 residues. The CDR3 loop reads CASSLAVGATGELFF. Here the CDR3 DNA reads TGCGCCAGCAGCTTGGCGGTGGGGGCGACCGGGGAGCTGTTTTTT.

This clone was detected only once. This chain uses TRBV7-9 with TRBJ2-1; 8 positions match TRBD2. In germline, CDR1 is SEHNR, CDR2 FQNEAQ (reference sequence). The CDR3 sequence is 15 residues long. J gave up 2 bases and V 3 bases, and 3 bases lay outside the gene matches. This chain's CDR3 is CASSLGLDPYNEQFF. The DNA for the CDR3 is TGTGCCAGCAGCTTGGGACTAGATCCCTACAATGAGCAGTTCTTC.

The rearrangement joins TRBV24-1 to TRBJ2-5, with a weak D call TRBD2 (6 bases). V gave up 3 bases and J gave up 7 bases, with 23 bases separating them. Germline V gives CDR1 KGHDR, CDR2 SFDVKD. The CDR3 consists of 17 residues. The CDR3 DNA reads TGTGCCACCAGTGATAGAGCCGCCAGAGCGGGCACCGGGACCCAGTACTTC. Its protein product is CATSDRAARAGTGTQYF.